The 4 T cell receptor beta chains below were found in one sample sequenced in a study of cytomegalovirus exposure and HLA in healthy donors. The PCR employed 60 Vbeta primers together with 13 Jbeta primers. Method: immunoSEQ multiplex PCR; TCRdb's copy keeps in-frame clones and lacks some. The data show about 76,000 clones, about four fifths seen once. The material sequenced was PBMCs. The receptors originated from a woman between 35 and 50 years old in good health and CMV-seropositive.

V gene TRBV6-5 combines with J gene TRBJ1-4; no reliable D call. The CDR3 length is 16 residues. In germline, CDR1 is MNHEY, CDR2 SVGAGI. V was cut by 0 bases and J by 0 bases, with 8 bases left in between. DNA for the CDR3: TGTGCCAGCAGTTACTCGCGAGGGCCAACTAATGAAAAACTGTTTTTT. Translation gives CASSYSRGPTNEKLFF.

In this sample, this clone turned up many times. The chain has TRBV9 and TRBJ2-7; 8 nucleotides line up with TRBD1. Germline trimming cut 1 base from V and 3 bases from J; bases unmatched to any gene: 3. Germline values: CDR1 SGDLS, CDR2 YYNGEE. There are 14 residues in the CDR3. CDR3 sequence (DNA): TGTGCCAGCAGCGTATCAGGGGGCATCTACGAGCAGTACTTC. Translation gives CASSVSGGIYEQYF.

The chain carries TRBV28 and TRBJ1-2; D is ambiguous. V shed 3 bases and J shed 4 bases, with 9 bases lying between them. Germline V gene data show CDR1 as MDHEN and CDR2 as SYDVKM. The CDR3 contains 13 residues. CDR3 amino acids: CASSFYRVYGYTF. The CDR3 DNA reads as TGTGCCAGCAGTTTTTACAGAGTCTATGGCTACACCTTC.

The J gene is TRBJ2-5, the V gene TRBV7-9; 9 bases match TRBD1. The DNA end favors TRBJ2-7, so the J call may be wrong. The CDR3 loop spans 15 amino acids. CDR1 is SEHNR and CDR2 is FQNEAQ in the germline V gene (reference sequence). Here the CDR3 DNA reads TGTGCCAGCAGCGACCGACAGGGGGGTACGGACGAGCAGTACTTC. Its translation is CASSDRQGGTDEQYF.